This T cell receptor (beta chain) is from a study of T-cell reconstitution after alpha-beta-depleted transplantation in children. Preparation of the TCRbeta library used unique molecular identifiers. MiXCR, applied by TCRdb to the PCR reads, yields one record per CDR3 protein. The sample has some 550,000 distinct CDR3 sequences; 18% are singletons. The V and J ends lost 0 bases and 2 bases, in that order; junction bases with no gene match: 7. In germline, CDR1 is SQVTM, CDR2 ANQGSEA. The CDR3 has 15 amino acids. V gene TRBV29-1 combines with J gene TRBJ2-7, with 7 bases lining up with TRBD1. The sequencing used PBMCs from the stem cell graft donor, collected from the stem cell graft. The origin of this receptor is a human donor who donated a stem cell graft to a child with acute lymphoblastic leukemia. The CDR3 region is CSVEEGSGGTYEQYF. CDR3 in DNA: TGCAGCGTTGAAGAAGGGTCAGGGGGAACCTACGAGCAGTACTTC.